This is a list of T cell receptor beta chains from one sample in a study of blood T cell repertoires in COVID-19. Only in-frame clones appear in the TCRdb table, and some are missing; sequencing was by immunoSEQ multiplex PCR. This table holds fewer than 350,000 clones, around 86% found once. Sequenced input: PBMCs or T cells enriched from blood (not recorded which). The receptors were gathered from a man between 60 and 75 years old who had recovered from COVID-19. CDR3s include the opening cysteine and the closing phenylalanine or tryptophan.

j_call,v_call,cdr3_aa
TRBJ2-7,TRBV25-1,CASSDPVSGKTYEQYF
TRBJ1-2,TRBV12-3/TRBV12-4,CASTRVVGYGYTF
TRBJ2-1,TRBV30,CAWSVTGTLFF
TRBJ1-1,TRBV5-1,CASSSGTGKMVNTEAFF
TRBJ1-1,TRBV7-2,CASSLDFPGAFF
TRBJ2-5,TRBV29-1,CSAARDRGLETQYF
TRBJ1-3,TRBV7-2,CASSPQGNGNTIYF
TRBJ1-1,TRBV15,CATSRQGANTEAFF
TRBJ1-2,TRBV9,CASSVDRNYGYTF
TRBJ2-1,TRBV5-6,CASSLAFGLAGTYNEQFF
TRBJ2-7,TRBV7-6,CASSPAGQFSYEQYF
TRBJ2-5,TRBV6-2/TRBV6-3,CASSGRRTETQYF
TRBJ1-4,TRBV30,CAWSIGTGDEKLFF
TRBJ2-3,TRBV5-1,CASSHQKQDTQYF
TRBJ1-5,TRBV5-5,CASSLEFGVDLGQPQHF
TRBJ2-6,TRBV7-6,CASSLAARQGPVSGANVLTF
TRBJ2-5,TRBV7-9,CASSLLDNSAQYF
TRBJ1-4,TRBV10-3,CAISESGPTNEKLFF
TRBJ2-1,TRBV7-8,CASSLLTSGRSPYNEQFF
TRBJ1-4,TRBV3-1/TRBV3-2,CASSQLQGGAEKLFF
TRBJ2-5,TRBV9,CASSVSSGDETQYF
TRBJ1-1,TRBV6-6,CASFKTGYGTEAFF
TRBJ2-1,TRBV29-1,CSVSTSPLSYNEQFF
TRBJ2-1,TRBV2,CASKKGQGANEQFF
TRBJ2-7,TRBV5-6,CASSTGLGYEQYF
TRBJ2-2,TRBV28,CASNTAARTGELFF
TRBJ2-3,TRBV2,CASSDGTSGFTDTQYF
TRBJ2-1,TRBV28,CASSLEGTEQFF
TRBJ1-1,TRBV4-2,CASSQLAPNTEAFF
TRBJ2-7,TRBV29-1,CSVEKAGDSYEQYF
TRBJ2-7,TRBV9,CASALGGRTYEQYF
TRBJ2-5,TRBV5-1,CASSLVVAGAETQYF
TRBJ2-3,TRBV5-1,CASSSRQPSTDTQYF
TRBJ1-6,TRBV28,CASSLRPQGVSPLHF
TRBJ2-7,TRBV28,CASSRATVPYEQYF
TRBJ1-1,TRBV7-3,CASSLEEATEAFF
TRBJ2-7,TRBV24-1,CATSDPGTSGTNEQYF
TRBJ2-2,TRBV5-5,CASSRGDFQNTGELFF
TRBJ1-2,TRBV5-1,CASRDEPDRVVGEYGYTF
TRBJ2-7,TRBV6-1,CASSALGTGTGISYEQYF
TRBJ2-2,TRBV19,CASSSPGGVGLTGELFF
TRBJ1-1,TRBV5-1,CASSFELQGASEAFF
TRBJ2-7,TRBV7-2,CASSLAASFPYSYEQYF
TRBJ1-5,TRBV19,CASSIVGQLTGGNQPQHF
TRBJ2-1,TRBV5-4,CASSLGGASGYNEQFF
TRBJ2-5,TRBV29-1,CSVVGTKETQYF
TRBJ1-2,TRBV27,CASSLRIRDSKAYGYTF
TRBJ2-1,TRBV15,CATSRGDSDNEQFF
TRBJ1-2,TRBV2,CASSELRADLSGYTF
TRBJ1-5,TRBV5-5,CASSLMGTPEPQHF
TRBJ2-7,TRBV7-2,CASSWTSGGVGNEQYF
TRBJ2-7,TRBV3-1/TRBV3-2,CASSPTLGAGPNLTYEQYF
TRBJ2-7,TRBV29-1,CSVGGGVQYGEQYF
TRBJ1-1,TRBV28,CASRTGAVNTEAFF
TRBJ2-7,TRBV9,CASSVRLRDTEQYF
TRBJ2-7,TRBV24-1,CATSENRAGGRAEQYF
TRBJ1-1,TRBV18,CASSPVLSRQTEAFF
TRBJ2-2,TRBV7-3,CASSPLAGGTGELFF